A single sample gave rise to the 14 T cell receptor beta chains below, sequenced in a study of blood T cell repertoires in COVID-19. The assay was immunoSEQ multiplex PCR, and TCRdb's table has in-frame clones only and misses some. The sample shows under 150,000 clones, 65% to 80% of them seen only once. Material for sequencing was peripheral blood. Receptors were obtained from a man in his 60s with acute or convalescent COVID-19.

V usage is TRBV9 and J usage is TRBJ2-5, with 8 bases fitting TRBD1. The CDR3 extends over 15 amino acids. V lost 0 bases and J lost 2; bases outside the gene matches: 3. CDR1 SGDLS and CDR2 YYNGEE come from the germline V gene. CDR3 DNA sequence: TGTGCCAGCAGCGTAGGAAACAGGGGGCAAGAGACCCAGTACTTC. It specifies CASSVGNRGQETQYF. The full variable domain, in which reference TRBV9 and TRBJ2-5 provide the parts outside the CDR3, is DSGVTQTPKHLITATGQRVTLRCSPRSGDLSVYWYQQSLDQGLQFLIQYYNGEERAKGNILERFSAQQFPDLHSELNLSSLELGDSALYFCASSVGNRGQETQYFGPGTRLLVL.

This chain connects TRBV7-9 to TRBJ2-1; D might be TRBD1 (5 bases). The germline gives CDR1 SEHNR, CDR2 FQNEAQ (reference sequence). The length of the CDR3 is 16 residues. Trimming took off 8 bases at V and 10 bases at J, with 27 bases between the two ends. The CDR3 is CASRQGAQGTQGEQFF. CDR3 sequence (DNA): TGTGCCAGCCGGCAAGGTGCGCAGGGTACTCAAGGAGAGCAGTTCTTC.

This chain links TRBV7-2 with TRBJ1-2, with a weak D call TRBD1 (6 bases). V lost 1 base and J 1 base, leaving 13 bases between the germline ends. The CDR3 spans 16 residues. Germline V gene sequence: CDR1 SGHTA, CDR2 FQGNSA. The CDR3 loop is CASSLVSGQNNYGYTF. The CDR3, as DNA: TGTGCCAGCAGCTTAGTGTCCGGACAGAATAACTATGGCTACACCTTC. Based on the CDR3 plus reference TRBV7-2 and TRBJ1-2, the full variable domain is GAGVSQSPSNKVTEKGKDVELRCDPISGHTALYWYRQSLGQGLEFLIYFQGNSAPDKSGLPSDRFSAERTGGSVSTLTIQRTQQEDSAVYLCASSLVSGQNNYGYTFGSGTRLTVV.

The chain employs TRBV7-2 and TRBJ2-1, with 10 bases aligning to TRBD2. The CDR3 runs to 14 residues. Per germline, CDR1 SGHTA and CDR2 FQGNSA. V trimming: 4 bases; J trimming: 6 bases; junction bases outside the gene matches: 3. For the CDR3, the DNA is TGTGCCAGCAGCTCCTGGACTAGCGGCAATGAGCAGTTCTTC. Translation gives CASSSWTSGNEQFF.

The V and J genes are TRBV28 and TRBJ1-2; the D is unclear. CDR1 MDHEN and CDR2 SYDVKM come from the germline V gene. CDR3 length: 12 residues. V shed 7 bases and J shed 3 bases, with 9 bases lying between them. The CDR3 loop is CASNPGYYGYTF. The DNA of the CDR3 is TGTGCCAGCAACCCCGGGTACTATGGCTACACCTTC.

The V gene is TRBV19, the J gene TRBJ2-1; the match to TRBD2 covers 10 bases. CDR1 and CDR2 from the germline V gene are LNHDA and SQIVND (reference sequence). The trim removed 3 bases at V and 2 bases at J, leaving 4 bases unmatched. This CDR3 region has 16 residues. CDR3 sequence: CASSIPSGRAYNEQFF. In DNA, the CDR3 is TGTGCCAGTAGTATTCCAAGCGGGAGGGCCTACAATGAGCAGTTCTTC.

The chain recombines TRBV19 with TRBJ1-5, with TRBD1 matching over 10 bases. The CDR3 is 20 residues long. Per germline, CDR1 LNHDA and CDR2 SQIVND (reference sequence). With 4 bases clipped from V and 0 bases from J, the junction kept 15 bases outside the gene matches. In nucleotides, the CDR3 is TGTGCCAGTAGTACCCGCCGGGACAGGGGCGTCGCTTATAGCAATCAGCCCCAGCATTTT. This sequence encodes CASSTRRDRGVAYSNQPQHF. Looking up the rest from reference TRBV19 and TRBJ1-5 gives the full variable domain: DGGITQSPKYLFRKEGQNVTLSCEQNLNHDAMYWYRQDPGQGLRLIYYSQIVNDFQKGDIAEGYSVSREKKESFPLTVTSAQKNPTAFYLCASSTRRDRGVAYSNQPQHFGDGTRLSIL.

The V call is TRBV5-6, the J call TRBJ1-5; TRBD1 is a possible D gene (6 bases). Germline V gene sequence: CDR1 SGHDT, CDR2 YYEEEE. The CDR3 runs to 15 residues. V lost 4 bases, J lost 4 bases, and 15 bases lay in between. The CDR3 DNA reads TGTGCCAGCAGCGGTCGCAGGGGAGGGAATCAGCCCCAGCATTTT. Protein sequence: CASSGRRGGNQPQHF.

The chain joins TRBV5-5 to TRBJ1-2; D gene unclear. From germline, CDR1 is SGHKS and CDR2 YYEKEE (reference sequence). The CDR3 is made up of 12 amino acids. Trimming removed 0 bases at V and 13 bases at J, with 13 bases between. The CDR3 is CASSLELRDPTF. The CDR3 DNA reads TGTGCCAGCAGCTTGGAGTTGAGGGATCCCACCTTC.

V gene TRBV5-1 combines with J gene TRBJ2-2; TRBD2 matches at 7 bases. CDR1 and CDR2 (germline): SGHRS, YFSETQ. This CDR3 has 14 residues. After removal of 3 bases from V and 6 bases from J, the junction contained 5 bases not matched to a gene. The CDR3 loop is CASSSLAFAGELFF. As DNA, the CDR3 is TGCGCCAGCAGCTCACTAGCGTTCGCCGGGGAGCTGTTTTTT.

The chain uses TRBV28 and TRBJ1-6, with TRBD1 identical over 7 bases. CDR3 length equals 13 residues. CDR1 is MDHEN and CDR2 is SYDVKM in the germline V gene. V was clipped by 10 bases and J by 5 bases; unmatched bases: 5. The CDR3 reads CATTGTDNSPLHF. Written as DNA, the CDR3 is TGTGCCACCACCGGGACAGATAATTCACCCCTCCACTTT.

This clone was seen only once. This chain joins TRBV5-1 and TRBJ1-6; D unclear. This CDR3 has 15 residues. Germline CDR1 reads SGHRS; CDR2 reads YFSETQ. V lost 4 bases, J lost 10 bases, and 18 bases lay in between. The chain's CDR3 is CASSILESGRSPLHF. CDR3 DNA: TGCGCCAGCAGCATCTTGGAGAGTGGCCGATCACCCCTCCACTTT.

J is TRBJ2-7 and V is TRBV2; 14 bases are a match to TRBD2. Germline CDR1 and CDR2: SNHLY and FYNNEI. This CDR3 contains 14 residues. Losses at the gene ends were 7 bases for V and 6 bases for J; bases not matched to a gene: 5. The CDR3 is CASKGLAGASEQYF. DNA of the CDR3: TGTGCCAGCAAGGGACTAGCGGGAGCGAGCGAGCAGTACTTC.

Here the CDR3 DNA reads TGTGCCAGCAGCCAAGAAGTCTCGCGTCGGTACTTC. Its translation: CASSQEVSRRYF. V gene TRBV3-1 (or the pseudogene TRBV3-2) combines with J gene TRBJ2-5; D remains ambiguous. CDR3 length: 12 residues. Germline CDR1 LGHDT, CDR2 YNNKEL (reference sequence). The ends were cut back, 0 bases at V and 13 bases at J, with 12 bases in the middle.